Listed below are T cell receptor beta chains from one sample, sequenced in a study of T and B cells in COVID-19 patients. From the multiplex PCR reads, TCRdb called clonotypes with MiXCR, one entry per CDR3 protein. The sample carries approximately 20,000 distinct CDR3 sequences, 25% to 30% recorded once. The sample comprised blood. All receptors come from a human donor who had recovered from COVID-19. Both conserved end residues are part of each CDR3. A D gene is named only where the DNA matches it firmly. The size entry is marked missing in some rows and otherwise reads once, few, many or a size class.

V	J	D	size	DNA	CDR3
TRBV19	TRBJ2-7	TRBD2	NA	TGTGCCAGTAGTCTAACTCCCCCGGGGGGGCGGAACGAGCAGTACTTC	CASSLTPPGGRNEQYF
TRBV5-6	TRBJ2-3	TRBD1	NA	TGTGCCAGCAGCAAGGACAGGGGCACAGATACGCAGTATTTT	CASSKDRGTDTQYF
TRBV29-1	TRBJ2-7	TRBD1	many	TGCAGCGTTGACAGACCGGGACAGGGGACCGAGCAGTACTTC	CSVDRPGQGTEQYF
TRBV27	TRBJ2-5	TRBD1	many	TGTGCCAGCAAGACAGGGAAACAAGAGACCCAGTACTTC	CASKTGKQETQYF
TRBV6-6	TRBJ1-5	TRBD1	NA	TGTGCCAGCAACACGGGACAGTACAATCAGCCCCAGCATTTT	CASNTGQYNQPQHF
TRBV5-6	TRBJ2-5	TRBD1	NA	TGTGCCAGCAGCTTGTCCGGGACAGGGGTAGAAAAGACCCAGTACTTC	CASSLSGTGVEKTQYF
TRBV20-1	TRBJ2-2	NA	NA	TGCAGTGCTATCGACCGACGGCGGCACACCGGGGAGCTGTTTTTT	CSAIDRRRHTGELFF
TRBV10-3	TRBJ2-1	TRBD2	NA	TGCGCCAGCAGCGGACTAGCGGGAGGTCGGGATGAGCAGTTCTTC	CASSGLAGGRDEQFF
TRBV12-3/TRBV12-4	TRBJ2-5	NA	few	TGTGCCAGCACAAGGGGGCCCGGGACTAGACAAGAGACCCAGTACTTC	CASTRGPGTRQETQYF
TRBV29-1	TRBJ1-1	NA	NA	TGCAGCGTTGGTCTAGAGAACACTGAAGCTTTCTTT	CSVGLENTEAFF
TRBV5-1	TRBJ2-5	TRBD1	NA	TGCGCCAGCAGCGTCCGGGACAGACAAGAGACCCAGTACTTC	CASSVRDRQETQYF
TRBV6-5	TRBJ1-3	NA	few	TGTGCCAGCTCCGGCCTGGGGGCCAACGAAGACACCATATATTTT	CASSGLGANEDTIYF
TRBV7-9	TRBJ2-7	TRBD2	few	TGTGCCAGCAGCCTTACTAGCGGGGGGCTCGTTCGGTACTTC	CASSLTSGGLVRYF
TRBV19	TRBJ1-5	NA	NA	TGTGCCAGTAGTATAGACGGGTCCCCCGGGCCCCAGCATTTT	CASSIDGSPGPQHF
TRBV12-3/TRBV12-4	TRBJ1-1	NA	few	TGTGCCAGCAGCCCCCAGGGGTCACACGAAGCTTTCTTT	CASSPQGSHEAFF
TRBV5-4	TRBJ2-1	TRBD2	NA	TGTGCCAGCAGCTTAGGGACTAGCGGATACAATGAGAAGTTCTTC	CASSLGTSGYNEKFF
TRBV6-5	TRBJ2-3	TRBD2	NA	TGTGCCAGCACCGGACTAGTGAGAGATACGCAGTATTTT	CASTGLVRDTQYF
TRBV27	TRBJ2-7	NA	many	TGTGCCAGCAGGGCCGGGCTTCGGGAGCAGTACTTC	CASRAGLREQYF
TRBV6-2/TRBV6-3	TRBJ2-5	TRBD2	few	TGTGCCAGCAGTCGGACTAGCGGGGGGGTTGAGACCCAGTACTTC	CASSRTSGGVETQYF
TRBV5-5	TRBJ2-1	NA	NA	TGTGCCAGCAGCTTGTCCAGAGGTCCATCCTACAATGAGCAGTTCTTC	CASSLSRGPSYNEQFF
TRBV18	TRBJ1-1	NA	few	TGTGCCAGCTCACCTCAGACAGGAGAGAACACTGAAGCTTTCTTT	CASSPQTGENTEAFF
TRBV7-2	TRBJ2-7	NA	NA	TGTGCCAGCAGCTACGAGTCGGACACCGGGTCCTACGAGCAGTACTTC	CASSYESDTGSYEQYF
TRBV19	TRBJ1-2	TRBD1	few	TGTGCCAGTAGCCCAGGGGGGTATGGCTACACCTTC	CASSPGGYGYTF
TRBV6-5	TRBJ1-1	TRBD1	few	TGTGCCAGCAGTTACTCGAACGGACAGGGACAAGCTTTCTTT	CASSYSNGQGQAFF
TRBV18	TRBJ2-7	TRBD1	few	TGTGCCAGCTCACCGTACCGGACAGGCTACGCCGGGCAGTACTTC	CASSPYRTGYAGQYF
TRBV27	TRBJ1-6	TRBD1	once	TGTGCCAGCAGTTACACCGGGACAGGGGATTCACCCCTCCACTTT	CASSYTGTGDSPLHF
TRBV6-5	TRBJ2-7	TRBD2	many	TGTGCCAGCAGTGCGGGGAGGGCGGCGGTTGAGCAGTACTTC	CASSAGRAAVEQYF
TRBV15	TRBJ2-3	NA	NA	TGTGCCACCAGCTTCGGAGGCGGGACTAGCACAGATACGCAGTATTTT	CATSFGGGTSTDTQYF
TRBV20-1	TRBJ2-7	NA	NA	TGCAGTGCTAGAGTTCCGGGATCCTACGAGCAGTACTTC	CSARVPGSYEQYF
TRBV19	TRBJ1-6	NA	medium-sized	TGTGCCAGTAGTATGCAGGGGACCTATAATTCACCCCTCCACTTT	CASSMQGTYNSPLHF
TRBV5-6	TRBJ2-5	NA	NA	TGTGCCAGCAGTGGAAAGGACGGAGAGACCCAGTACTTC	CASSGKDGETQYF
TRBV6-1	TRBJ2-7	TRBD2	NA	TGTGCCAGCAGTGAACCGCCGGGTAGCGGGGGATCCTACGAGCAGTACTTC	CASSEPPGSGGSYEQYF
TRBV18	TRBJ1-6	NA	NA	TGTGCCAGCTCGCCGCAGGACAAGTCCAATTTACCCCTCCACTTT	CASSPQDKSNLPLHF
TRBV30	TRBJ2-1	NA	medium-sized	TGTGCCTGGAGTGCCGGGAAATCCTACAATGAGCAGTTCTTC	CAWSAGKSYNEQFF
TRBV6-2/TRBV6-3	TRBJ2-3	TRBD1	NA	TGTGCCAGCAGCAAGACAGGGAGCACAGATACGCAGTATTTT	CASSKTGSTDTQYF
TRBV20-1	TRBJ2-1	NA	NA	TGCAGTGCAAGAGGTGTTTTGGAGGATGAGCAGTTCTTC	CSARGVLEDEQFF
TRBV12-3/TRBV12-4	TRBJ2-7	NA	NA	TGTGCCAGCAGTTTAGAGGGGGGAGCCTACTACGAGCAGTACTTC	CASSLEGGAYYEQYF
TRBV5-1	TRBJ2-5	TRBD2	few	TGCGCCAGCAGCTTGGTAGTAGCGGGGGAAGAGACCCAGTACTTC	CASSLVVAGEETQYF
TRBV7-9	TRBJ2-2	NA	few	TGTGCCAGCACCCGTACAGGGAAAACCGGGGAGCTGTTTTTT	CASTRTGKTGELFF
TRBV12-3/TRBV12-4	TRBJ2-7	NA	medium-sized	TGTGCCAGCAGTTTATATCCGATCGGCGAGCAGTACTTC	CASSLYPIGEQYF
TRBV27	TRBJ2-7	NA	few	TGTGCCAGCAGGGAACAGGGTTTGCCCTCCTACGAGCAGTACTTC	CASREQGLPSYEQYF
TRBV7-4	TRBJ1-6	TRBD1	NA	TGTGCCAGCAGCTTAAGACAGGGTAATTCACCCCTCCACTTT	CASSLRQGNSPLHF
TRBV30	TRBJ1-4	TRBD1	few	TGTGCCTGGAGTCCCCCCGGGACAGGAGTCGAAAAACTGTTTTTT	CAWSPPGTGVEKLFF
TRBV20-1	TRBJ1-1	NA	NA	TGCAGTGCTAGGTTCTCGGCTGGCACTGAAGCTTTCTTT	CSARFSAGTEAFF
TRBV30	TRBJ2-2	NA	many	TGTGCCTGGAGAGCCCTGAGGACCGGGGAGCTGTTTTTT	CAWRALRTGELFF
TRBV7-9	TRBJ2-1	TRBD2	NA	TGTGCCAGCAGCACCTCAGATAGCGGGGGGAACAATGAGCAGTTCTTC	CASSTSDSGGNNEQFF
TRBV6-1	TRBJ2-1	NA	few	TGTGCCACCCGGGACTCCCAGGTTGGCAATGAGCAGTTCTTC	CATRDSQVGNEQFF
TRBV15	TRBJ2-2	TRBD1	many	TGTGCCACCAGCAGGGACAGGGGAACGGGGGAGCTGTTTTTT	CATSRDRGTGELFF
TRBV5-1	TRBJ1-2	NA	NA	TGCGCCAGCAGCTTAGCAGATATAAACTATGGCTACACCTTC	CASSLADINYGYTF
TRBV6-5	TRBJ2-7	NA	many	TGTGCCAGCAGTTCGCAGGGCGGGTTTTACGAGCAGTACTTC	CASSSQGGFYEQYF
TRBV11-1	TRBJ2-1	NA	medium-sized	TGTGCCAGCAGCTCCCCTAGGAGGGGGCAGTACAATGAGCAGTTCTTC	CASSSPRRGQYNEQFF
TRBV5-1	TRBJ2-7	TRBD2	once	TGCGCCAGCACCCGGACTAGCGGGAGCTATAGCGAGCAGTACTTC	CASTRTSGSYSEQYF
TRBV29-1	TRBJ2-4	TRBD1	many	TGCAGCGTTGAAAGGGGGGGGACAGGGGCCAAAAACATTCAGTACTTC	CSVERGGTGAKNIQYF
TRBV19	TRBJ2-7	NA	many	TGTGCCAGTAGTTCCTGGACAAATTCGAACGAGCAGTACTTC	CASSSWTNSNEQYF
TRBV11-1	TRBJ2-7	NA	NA	TGTGCCAGCAGAAGAGAGGGAGAGAGCTCCTACGAGCAGTACTTC	CASRREGESSYEQYF
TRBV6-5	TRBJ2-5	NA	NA	TGTGCCAGCAGCCGCCTGGGGGCAGGACAAGAGACCCAGTACTTC	CASSRLGAGQETQYF
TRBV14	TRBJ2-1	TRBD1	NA	TGTGCCAGCAGCCATTTAGGGACAGGGGGTCATAGGGAGCAGTTCTTC	CASSHLGTGGHREQFF
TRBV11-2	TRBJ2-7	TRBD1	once	TGTGCCAGCAGCTTATCCCGGACAGGCCCTATCTACGAGCAGTACTTC	CASSLSRTGPIYEQYF
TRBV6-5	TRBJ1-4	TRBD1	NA	TGTGCCAGCACCGACAGGGACGGGGATGAAAAACTGTTTTTT	CASTDRDGDEKLFF
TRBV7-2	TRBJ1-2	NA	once	TGTGCCAGCAGCTTAGTACCGGTCGAATATGGCTACACCTTC	CASSLVPVEYGYTF